This is a list of T cell receptor beta chains from one sample in a study of cytomegalovirus exposure and HLA in healthy donors. Profiled with immunoSEQ multiplex PCR; TCRdb holds only in-frame clones, not every one. The sample records roughly 100,000 clones, around 73% being singletons. The sequencing sample was made of PBMCs. The receptors come from a man aged 25 to 40 in good health and CMV-seronegative. CDR3s include the opening cysteine and the closing phenylalanine or tryptophan.

v_call cdr3_aa
TRBV19 CASSILGRTGGIYSNQPQHF
TRBV28 CASGGQGHSYEQYF
TRBV14 CASSQESQSYGYTF
TRBV7-9 CASSPLEAGVYQPQHF
TRBV7-6 CASSLAAGNSGGGYTF
TRBV11-2 CASSLDPGAYEQYF
TRBV30 CAWSAGGEETQYF
TRBV5-1 CASSLFSGGADTQYF
TRBV19 CASIQEGVTSLNTEAFF
TRBV5-1 CASSIQGAVPEAFF
TRBV29-1 CSVFRQGATTFMNTEAFF
TRBV7-8 CASSPWGQPNTEAFF
TRBV29-1 CSAETGTSYEQYF
TRBV9 CASSAPSTDTQYF
TRBV4-1 CASSLGLAGGETQYF
TRBV27 CASSQFGVSGANVLTF
TRBV27 CASSSFGSSYEQYF
TRBV10-3 CAISESTGAYEQYF
TRBV7-2 CASSPLGGLVQYF
TRBV5-1 CASRSGGGNTEAFF
TRBV4-3 CASSRRLAAASEQFF
TRBV4-1 CASSQDAALSSYEQYF
TRBV10-3 CAISGGSEGLETQYF
TRBV11-2 CASSVGTGKQTQYF
TRBV29-1 CSVEGRDSGNTIYF
TRBV5-4 CASRAGDRGSYEQYF
TRBV27 CASSPGTGGGNTIYF
TRBV7-9 CASSLGQMNTEAFF
TRBV6-5 CASSYSWTGSAYEQYF
TRBV28 CASSLSLDRGEAFF
TRBV19 CASRTGTGRTGANVLTF
TRBV11-2 CASSSTGRYGYTF
TRBV4-1 CASSQDRVTNYGYTF
TRBV6-5 CASSYEYAGDTQYF
TRBV18 CASSPGREAYGYTF
TRBV7-9 CASRSSQQGPGLAGDTQYF
TRBV28 CASTVGVQPQHF
TRBV4-2 CASSQALGRRGGELFF
TRBV6-5 CASSYSGTAGYTF
TRBV28 CASSPATGVPYEQYF
TRBV30 CASRGQGFSPLHF
TRBV29-1 CSVPITIGRSPLHF
TRBV27 CASSGTPSGNTIYF
TRBV27 CASSTTGNNGYTF
TRBV6-4 CARLGQKEMNTEAFF
TRBV9 CASSVGQGLDTQYF
TRBV7-9 CSTSQLDQPQHF
TRBV5-4 CASSFSGATEAFF
TRBV2 CASSGLAGGSNEQFF
TRBV7-8 CASSYPGTQMNTEAFF